This entry concerns a single T cell receptor (beta chain). The data stem from a study of beta chain features in type 1 diabetes. CDR3 length: 14 residues. Trimming cost V 8 bases and J 5 bases; bases outside gene matches: 9. The germline V gene encodes CDR1 MNHEY and CDR2 SVGAGI. Since all of the isolated RNA was reverse transcribed, expressed TCRB transcripts were what got sequenced. Clones were sequenced by immunoSEQ multiplex PCR, and TCRdb holds only the in-frame ones, with some missing. This sample has approximately 250,000 clones, with 13% to 15% found just once. This clonotype was obtained from a woman between 40 and 55 years old in good health. The sample comprised naive CD4+ T cells from blood. The chain links TRBV6-5 to TRBJ1-5; 7 bases match TRBD1. CDR3 coding DNA: TGTGCCAGCCAGGCGCAGGGGGGCTATCAGCCCCAGCATTTT. Amino acids: CASQAQGGYQPQHF.